Listed here are 27 T cell receptor beta chains from one sample, sequenced in a study of T cells after yellow fever vaccination. Via MiXCR, TCRdb re-called the 5' RACE reads, giving one row per CDR3 protein. The repertoire includes 250,000 or so distinct CDR3 sequences, roughly 6.8% of them detected once, and 0.8% to 1.2% sits in the top ten. The sample consisted of CD4+ T cells sorted from PBMCs, taken on the day of the yellow fever booster vaccination. Receptor source: a man aged 25-40 years who received the YFV17D yellow fever vaccine.

Ten or more counts support this clonotype. This sequence joins TRBV9 and TRBJ2-5; D may be TRBD2 (5 bases). Trimming took off 3 bases at V and 4 bases at J, with 13 bases between the two ends. This CDR3 has 14 amino acids. Per germline, CDR1 SGDLS and CDR2 YYNGEE. The CDR3 here is CASSGTPAGETQYF. CDR3 bases: TGTGCCAGCAGCGGCACCCCGGCGGGAGAGACCCAGTACTTC.

The sample holds many counts of this clonotype. V usage is TRBV28 and J usage is TRBJ2-7; 11 bases match TRBD1. Germline lookup yields CDR1 MDHEN and CDR2 SYDVKM. Trimming cost V 5 bases and J 5 bases; bases outside gene matches: 11. The CDR3 is 16 residues long. CDR3 coding DNA: TGTGCCAGCAGTATGCCTGGACAGGGGGCGCGGGACGAGCAGTACTTC. Translation: CASSMPGQGARDEQYF.

The V call is TRBV20-1, the J call TRBJ2-1; 8 nucleotides agree with TRBD1. V lost 7 bases, J lost 10 bases, and 24 bases stayed unmatched. CDR1 and CDR2 from the germline V gene are DFQATT and SNEGSKA (reference sequence). This CDR3 is built from 17 residues. CDR3 in DNA: TGCAGTGTCACAAAGACAGGGGCGGGGATGTTAGCACGGGAGCAGTTCTTC. It translates to CSVTKTGAGMLAREQFF.

CDR3 coding DNA: TGTGCCAGCAGACGCGGGACTACCTACAATGAGCAGTTCTTC. This codes for CASRRGTTYNEQFF. The gene calls are TRBV6-5 and TRBJ2-1, with 7 bases lining up with TRBD2. The V segment lost 6 bases and the J segment 2 bases; nucleotides outside the gene matches: 4. This CDR3 spans 14 amino acids. Germline V gene lookup returns CDR1 MNHEY and CDR2 SVGAGI.

This clonotype showed up many times. The CDR3, as DNA: TGCGCCAGCAGCCTGATCGGCGAGACCCAGTACTTC. This codes for CASSLIGETQYF. V gene TRBV5-1 combines with J gene TRBJ2-5; D is ambiguous. V was shortened by 4 bases and J by 5 bases, with 9 bases between the two germline ends. CDR1 is SGHRS and CDR2 is YFSETQ in the germline V gene. This CDR3 is built from 12 residues.

This clonotype was seen repeatedly, ten times or more. V usage is TRBV29-1 and J usage is TRBJ2-7; D is perhaps TRBD1 (6 bases). The germline V and J ends were trimmed by 0 bases and 3 bases, with 12 bases remaining between them. The CDR3 is 14 residues long. Germline V gives CDR1 SQVTM, CDR2 ANQGSEA. CDR3 nucleotides: TGCAGCGTTGAAGACAGGGGAAGGGGCTACGAGCAGTACTTC. It translates to CSVEDRGRGYEQYF.

Only a few counts were recorded for this clonotype. V usage is TRBV4-3 and J usage is TRBJ2-7; 10 positions agree with TRBD1. Looked up from germline, CDR1 is LGHNA and CDR2 is YSLEER. The CDR3 consists of 15 residues. J gave up 4 bases and V 0 bases, and 3 bases lay outside the gene matches. The CDR3 region is CASSQDTGQGYEQYF. The CDR3 DNA sequence: TGCGCCAGCAGCCAAGATACGGGACAGGGGTACGAGCAGTACTTC.

This clonotype was detected only a few times. The chain is built from TRBV29-1 and TRBJ2-1; TRBD1 agrees at 7 bases. Germline V lookup: CDR1 SQVTM, CDR2 ANQGSEA. V shed 8 bases and J 12 bases; nucleotides not matched to a gene: 16. This CDR3 has 13 residues. The CDR3 DNA reads TGCAGCCTCCAGACAGGGCGTCAAGTTGGGCAGTTCTTC. As protein: CSLQTGRQVGQFF.

This clonotype was detected a few times. The CDR3 DNA reads TGTGCCAGCAGCTTAAACCGGGGTCCGACCGCTACGAAGCAGGAGCAGTACTTC. It codes for CASSLNRGPTATKQEQYF. This chain connects TRBV7-6 to TRBJ2-7; weak D call: TRBD2 (5 bases). The germline V gene has CDR1 SGHVS and CDR2 FNYEAQ. The CDR3 extends over 18 amino acids. Trimming took 2 bases from V and 7 from J, leaving 27 bases between them.

This clonotype was seen many times. J is TRBJ2-5 and V is TRBV18, with a possible D match to TRBD1 (6 bases). The CDR3 extends over 13 amino acids. V lost 8 bases and J 1 base, leaving 11 bases between the germline ends. Germline-derived CDR1 and CDR2 are KGHSH and LQKENI. CDR3: CASHGTIQETQYF. CDR3 in DNA: TGTGCCAGCCATGGGACAATCCAAGAGACCCAGTACTTC.

The V call is TRBV24-1, the J call TRBJ2-3; 8 nucleotides line up with TRBD1. V shed 5 bases, J shed 4 bases, and the junction held 10 bases outside the gene matches. The germline V gene encodes CDR1 KGHDR and CDR2 SFDVKD. The CDR3 has 16 residues. CDR3: CATSADGAGGADTQYF. In DNA form, the CDR3 reads TGTGCCACCAGTGCCGACGGGGCAGGGGGCGCAGATACGCAGTATTTT.

The chain is built from TRBV6-5 and TRBJ2-7; weak D call: TRBD2 (6 bases). This CDR3 is 15 amino acids long. From germline, CDR1 is MNHEY and CDR2 SVGAGI. Trimming left V 0 bases short and J 2 bases short, with 11 bases between. CDR3 sequence (DNA): TGTGCCAGCAGTTACTCGAGCGGGTCAGCCTACGAGCAGTACTTC. The encoded protein is CASSYSSGSAYEQYF.

This clonotype was picked up a small number of times. The rearrangement joins TRBV3-1 to TRBJ2-5, with 10 bases lining up with TRBD2. V shed 1 base, J shed 4 bases, and the junction held 12 bases outside the gene matches. The length of the CDR3 is 18 residues. Germline CDR1 is LGHDT and CDR2 is YNNKEL (reference sequence). The CDR3 sequence is CASSQGRSSGSGGETQYF. DNA for the CDR3: TGTGCCAGCAGCCAAGGGCGGTCTAGCGGGAGCGGCGGAGAGACCCAGTACTTC.

This clonotype was picked up a small number of times. The CDR3 nucleotides read TGCGCCAGCAGCTTGCTGGTGGCTTCTGGCGAGCAGTACTTC. Its protein is CASSLLVASGEQYF. This chain uses TRBV5-1 with TRBJ2-7, with D unclear. The CDR3 contains 14 residues. Germline V CDR1 and CDR2: SGHRS, YFSETQ. V was pared by 1 base and J by 6 bases, with 14 bases between.

This sequence joins TRBV20-1 and TRBJ2-3; the match to TRBD2 covers 12 bases. V was pared by 4 bases and J by 2 bases, with 7 bases of the junction left unmatched. The germline V gene encodes CDR1 DFQATT and CDR2 SNEGSKA (reference sequence). This CDR3 comprises 16 residues. CDR3 loop: CSATRTSGENTDTQYF. For the CDR3, the DNA is TGCAGTGCTACGAGGACTAGCGGGGAGAACACAGATACGCAGTATTTT.

This rearrangement joins TRBV3-1 to TRBJ2-2; D not resolved. This CDR3 contains 14 residues. Germline V gene lookup returns CDR1 LGHDT and CDR2 YNNKEL (reference sequence). Trimming took 2 bases from V and 7 from J, leaving 11 bases between them. CDR3 residues: CASSQRSYGGELFF. The CDR3 coding sequence is TGTGCCAGCAGCCAAAGGAGTTACGGCGGGGAGCTGTTTTTT. The full variable domain, in which reference TRBV3-1 and TRBJ2-2 provide the parts outside the CDR3, is DTAVSQTPKYLVTQMGNDKSIKCEQNLGHDTMYWYKQDSKKFLKIMFSYNNKELIINETVPNRFSPKSPDKAHLNLHINSLELGDSAVYFCASSQRSYGGELFFGEGSRLTVL.

This clonotype was seen more than once but under ten times. This chain uses TRBV6-5 with TRBJ2-7, with 10 nucleotides matching TRBD2. CDR3 length: 15 amino acids. Germline CDR1 MNHEY, CDR2 SVGAGI. Trimming removed 6 bases from V and 5 bases from J; junction bases left unmatched: 10. CDR3 protein: CASRLGLAAPNEQYF. Here the CDR3 DNA reads TGTGCCAGCAGACTAGGACTAGCGGCACCCAACGAGCAGTACTTC.

The table lists this clonotype with a few counts. The chain is built from TRBV6-2 or TRBV6-3 and TRBJ2-7; 7 nucleotides line up with TRBD2. The junction had 16 bases not matched to a gene; V was cut back by 11 bases and J by 3 bases. CDR3 length: 15 amino acids. Germline V gives CDR1 MNHEY, CDR2 SVGEGT. The DNA of the CDR3 is TGTGCCTCCCGCCACCTCGAAGCGGGACGCTACGAGCAGTACTTC. Encoded protein: CASRHLEAGRYEQYF.

This clonotype was seen many times. The V and J genes are TRBV7-9 and TRBJ2-2; maybe TRBD2 (6 bases). The CDR3 runs to 14 residues. Trimming stripped 5 bases from V and 7 bases from J, with 14 bases between. From germline, CDR1 is SEHNR and CDR2 FQNEAQ (reference sequence). The CDR3 DNA reads as TGTGCCAGCAGCGAAGCCCGCGGGAACGGGGAGCTGTTTTTT. Translation: CASSEARGNGELFF.

This clonotype was seen a few times. The chain has TRBV7-2 and TRBJ2-7; a possible D gene is TRBD2 (5 bases). The CDR3 contains 15 residues. Between the trimmed V and J ends, which lost 1 base and 4 bases, there was a span of 14 bases. Germline V CDR1 and CDR2: SGHTA, FQGNSA. CDR3 sequence (DNA): TGTGCCAGCAGCTTAGAGGCGGCGGGCCATTACGAGCAGTACTTC. Protein sequence: CASSLEAAGHYEQYF.

The table lists this clonotype with many counts. The chain links TRBV6-2 or TRBV6-3 to TRBJ2-1, with TRBD1 matching 10 bases. The V and J ends lost 0 bases and 3 bases, in that order; junction bases with no gene match: 5. The CDR3 totals 17 residues. CDR1 is MNHEY and CDR2 is SVGEGT in the germline V gene. CDR3 sequence (DNA): TGTGCCAGCAGTTACTCGCCGGGACAGGGGATCTACAATGAGCAGTTCTTC. Its protein is CASSYSPGQGIYNEQFF.

The J gene is TRBJ2-1, the V gene TRBV20-1; 10 bases line up with TRBD2. The CDR3 sequence is 15 residues long. Germline-derived CDR1 and CDR2 are DFQATT and SNEGSKA (reference sequence). V was pared by 7 bases and J by 0 bases, with 6 bases of the junction left unmatched. CDR3 DNA: TGCAGTGGACAAAGCGGGAGGGCCTCCTACAATGAGCAGTTCTTC. Translation: CSGQSGRASYNEQFF.

The V call is TRBV12-3 or TRBV12-4, the J call TRBJ2-7; no clear D. This CDR3 spans 14 amino acids. V was pared by 3 bases and J by 2 bases, with 11 bases between. CDR3 DNA: TGTGCCAGCAGTTTGTCCGGCGGAACCTACGAGCAGTACTTC. It translates to CASSLSGGTYEQYF.

This clonotype was picked up a small number of times. The J gene is TRBJ1-6, the V gene TRBV4-3, with 9 bases lining up with TRBD1. The CDR3 is 15 amino acids. V was pared by 1 base and J by 9 bases, with 4 bases of the junction left unmatched. Germline loops: CDR1 LGHNA, CDR2 YSLEER. The CDR3 region has the DNA TGCGCCAGCAGCCAAGTTGTGACAGGGGGTTCACCCCTCCACTTT. Protein sequence: CASSQVVTGGSPLHF.

This clonotype was recorded at least ten times. CDR3: CSARLASGSRVSTDTQYF. CDR3 in DNA: TGCAGTGCTAGATTGGCTAGCGGGAGCAGAGTGAGCACAGATACGCAGTATTTT. This chain uses TRBV20-1 with TRBJ2-3; 10 bases line up with TRBD2. The CDR3 is 18 residues long. In germline, CDR1 is DFQATT, CDR2 SNEGSKA (reference sequence). V was clipped by 2 bases and J by 0 bases; unmatched bases: 11.

In this sample, this clonotype turned up many times. The CDR3 nucleotides are TGCAGCCACAATAAAGCGGCTCTCCCGTACAATGAGCAGTTCTTC. Amino acids: CSHNKAALPYNEQFF. The chain carries TRBV20-1 and TRBJ2-1; weak D call: TRBD2 (5 bases). The CDR3 runs 15 residues. CDR1 and CDR2 (germline): DFQATT, SNEGSKA (reference sequence).

This clonotype was detected ten times or more. For the CDR3, the DNA is TGCAGTGCTAGAGATTTCCGGGGGGGTGACAATGAGCAGTTCTTC. Protein: CSARDFRGGDNEQFF. V and J are TRBV20-1 and TRBJ2-1; TRBD2 aligns across 8 bases. The trim removed 0 bases at V and 5 bases at J, leaving 6 bases unmatched. The CDR3 is made up of 15 amino acids. CDR1 and CDR2 (germline): DFQATT, SNEGSKA (reference sequence).